This T cell receptor beta chain was profiled in a study of cytotoxic CD8 clonotypes in ibrutinib-treated CLL. Study at large: Of the patients, some eleven were relapsed/refractory, under 16 treatment-naive and 17 to 18 IGHV unmutated.

Assay used: immunoSEQ multiplex PCR; TCRdb lists only in-frame clones, some missing. The sample lists about 300,000 clones, approximately 76% occurring once. The V end was cut by 0 bases, the J end by 5 bases, with 13 bases between. The CDR3 is 15 residues long. From germline, CDR1 is LNHNV and CDR2 YYDKDF (reference sequence). The source of this sequence is a human donor with chronic lymphocytic leukemia. The chain is built from TRBV15 and TRBJ1-2, with a tentative D call TRBD1 (6 bases). This sample comprised PBMCs, obtained at disease progression, from a patient treated with ibrutinib. CDR3 sequence reads: CATSRDSTGFYGYTF. CDR3 nucleotide sequence: TGTGCCACCAGCAGAGATTCAACAGGGTTTTATGGCTACACCTTC.